The rows below give T cell receptor beta chains drawn from one sample of a study of cytomegalovirus exposure and HLA in healthy donors. Here immunoSEQ multiplex PCR was the method, and the copy in TCRdb shows in-frame clones only, minus some. Found here are 100,000 to 150,000 clones, more than 70% of them singletons; the top ten hold roughly 0.9%. The specimen sequenced was PBMCs. Receptors were obtained from a woman aged 55-70 years in good health and CMV-seronegative. The CDR3 runs from the conserved cysteine through the conserved F or W. The order of the fields is clone size, D gene, V gene, J gene, CDR3 DNA, CDR3 protein. The D gene is left open where the match is weak. Only some rows state a clone size, as once, few, many or a class for expanded clones.

.	.	TRBV6-5	TRBJ2-7	TGTGCCAGCAGTTACTCCGAAGGACAGATCCTCTACGAGCAGTACTTC	CASSYSEGQILYEQYF
.	.	TRBV5-1	TRBJ1-6	TGCGCCAGCAGCTACGGGGGGGGAGATAATTCACCCCTCCACTTT	CASSYGGGDNSPLHF
.	TRBD1	TRBV10-1	TRBJ1-1	TGCGCCAGCAGTGATTTGGCAGGGGGTCCGAACACTGAAGCTTTCTTT	CASSDLAGGPNTEAFF
.	.	TRBV6-5	TRBJ2-2	TGTGCCAGCACCGTAGCGCCCCCGGGCACCGGGGAGCTGTTTTTT	CASTVAPPGTGELFF
many	.	TRBV7-9	TRBJ1-4	TGTGCCAGCAGCTTGAGGACAGCTAATGAAAAACTGTTTTTT	CASSLRTANEKLFF
.	TRBD1	TRBV6-1	TRBJ2-2	TGTGCCAGCACGGACAGGGTTGGCACCGGGGAGCTGTTTTTT	CASTDRVGTGELFF
.	.	TRBV27	TRBJ1-5	TGTGCCAGCAGCCAAGCGGGCCGGGGGGCGGGACAGCCCCAGCATTTT	CASSQAGRGAGQPQHF
few	TRBD2	TRBV28	TRBJ2-3	TGTGCCAGCAGTTTTCGGGAGGGCCTCGAGACGCAGTATTTT	CASSFREGLETQYF
many	TRBD1	TRBV6-1	TRBJ1-5	TGTGCCAGCAGTGAGACAGGGGTAACTAGCAATCAGCCCCAGCATTTT	CASSETGVTSNQPQHF
.	TRBD2	TRBV19	TRBJ2-1	TGTGCCAGTAGTACGGGGGGGGCGTCCTACAATGAGCAGTTCTTC	CASSTGGASYNEQFF
medium-sized	.	TRBV5-6	TRBJ1-2	TGTGCCAGCAGCTTGTTTGCCAGGTTTTATGGCTACACCTTC	CASSLFARFYGYTF
.	TRBD2	TRBV7-8	TRBJ2-5	TGTGCCAGCAGCTTAGCGGGCGGGGGGGTGCAAGAGACCCAGTACTTC	CASSLAGGGVQETQYF
.	.	TRBV5-4	TRBJ2-3	TGTGCCAGCAGCACCAATCTAGCCGATACGCAGTATTTT	CASSTNLADTQYF
.	TRBD2	TRBV10-1	TRBJ2-7	TGCGCCAGCAGGGCCGGGACTAGCGCCGAGCAGTACTTC	CASRAGTSAEQYF
.	TRBD1	TRBV29-1	TRBJ1-1	TGCAGCGCCCTAGACAGGGGCCTTAACACTGAAGCTTTCTTT	CSALDRGLNTEAFF
.	.	TRBV21-1	TRBJ2-7	TGTGCCAGCAGCGGGACAGGGGGCTACGAGCAGTACTTC	CASSGTGGYEQYF
once	TRBD2	TRBV7-2	TRBJ2-1	TGTGCCAGCACCCGACCTAGCGGAGAGTACAATGAGCAGTTCTTC	CASTRPSGEYNEQFF
.	TRBD2	TRBV27	TRBJ2-1	TGTGCCAGCAAGGGACTAGCGGCCTACAATGAGCAGTTCTTC	CASKGLAAYNEQFF
.	.	TRBV6-1	TRBJ1-5	TGTGCCAGCAGTGAGAGGTTAGTCCAGCCCCAGCATTTT	CASSERLVQPQHF
.	.	TRBV19	TRBJ1-1	TGTGCCTGCATACAGGAAGCAAACACTGAAGCTTTCTTT	CACIQEANTEAFF
.	.	TRBV30	TRBJ1-1	TGTGCCTGGATGCTAGGCCTGAACACTGAAGCTTTCTTT	CAWMLGLNTEAFF
.	TRBD1	TRBV5-6	TRBJ2-4	TGTGCCAGCAGCTTATTTTGGGACAGGAGAACGAAAGGAAACATTCAGTACTTC	CASSLFWDRRTKGNIQYF
.	TRBD2	TRBV7-3	TRBJ2-1	TGTGCCAGCAGCTTAACCTCCGGGACTAGCGGGGGGGCGAAGTTCTTC	CASSLTSGTSGGAKFF
.	.	TRBV5-1	TRBJ1-5	TGCGCCAGCAGCTTGGGGGGAGATCAGCCCCAGCATTTT	CASSLGGDQPQHF
.	TRBD2	TRBV27	TRBJ2-1	TGTGCCAGCAGTTTGGGGACTAGCGGGGGACGGGGCGGGCAGTTCTTC	CASSLGTSGGRGGQFF
.	TRBD2	TRBV6-1	TRBJ2-2	TGTGCCAGCTTGAGGCGGGAGGGGTGGACCGGGGAGCTGTTTTTT	CASLRREGWTGELFF
.	TRBD1	TRBV6-5	TRBJ2-7	TGTGCCAGCAGCCCGGGACAGGGGGCCGCCGAGCAGTACTTC	CASSPGQGAAEQYF
.	.	TRBV6-4	TRBJ1-5	TGTGCCAGCAGTGACTCGGGCGGAGGGATTCAGCCCCAGCATTTT	CASSDSGGGIQPQHF
.	TRBD1	TRBV5-1	TRBJ2-5	TGCGCCAGCAGCTTGGGGACAGGGGGTCCGCTGGAGCAGTACTTC	CASSLGTGGPLEQYF
.	TRBD1	TRBV5-1	TRBJ2-7	TGCGCCAGCAGCTTAGGGACAGGGGGCGGCGAGCAGTACTTC	CASSLGTGGGEQYF
.	.	TRBV19	TRBJ2-7	TGTGCCAGTAGTATACACTCCGGGTCGGCCTACGAGCAGTACTTC	CASSIHSGSAYEQYF
few	.	TRBV28	TRBJ1-2	TGTGCCAGCAGTTCTCTAGTGGGTGGCTACACCTTC	CASSSLVGGYTF
.	.	TRBV27	TRBJ1-1	TGTGCCAGCAGTTTAAACAGGGTTGGTGAAGCTTTCTTT	CASSLNRVGEAFF
.	.	TRBV6-6	TRBJ2-7	TGTGCCAGCAGTCCATCCCTAGTCCGGGAGCAGTACTTC	CASSPSLVREQYF
.	.	TRBV6-5	TRBJ1-1	TGTGCCAGCAGGTCCAAGGGGCCTAACACTGAAGCTTTCTTT	CASRSKGPNTEAFF
.	.	TRBV21-1	TRBJ2-3	TGTGCCAGCTTGGGGACTGAATGTACAGATACGCAGTATTTT	CASLGTECTDTQYF
.	.	TRBV2	TRBJ1-6	TGTGCCAGCAGGGAGGAAAGGGATTCACCCCTCCACTTT	CASREERDSPLHF
once	TRBD1	TRBV19	TRBJ2-7	TGTGCCAGTAGCCGAACAGGGGTCTCCTCCTACGAGCAGTACTTC	CASSRTGVSSYEQYF
once	.	TRBV19	TRBJ1-5	TGTGCCAGTATCCAAAGCCAGGGAAGGGTCAATCAGCCCCAGCATTTT	CASIQSQGRVNQPQHF
.	TRBD1	TRBV5-1	TRBJ1-3	TGCGCCAGCAGCCTTGAGGGACAGGGCTCTGGAAACACCATATATTTT	CASSLEGQGSGNTIYF
once	TRBD2	TRBV29-1	TRBJ2-7	TGCAGCGTTGTTGCGGGAGGGCCCTACGAGCAGTACTTC	CSVVAGGPYEQYF
.	TRBD1	TRBV18	TRBJ1-6	TGTGCCAGCTCACGCACGGGACAGACCACTTCACCCCTCCACTTT	CASSRTGQTTSPLHF
.	.	TRBV5-4	TRBJ1-2	TGTGCCAGCAGCTTGGAACAGGCCAGGGCTAACTATGGCTACACCTTC	CASSLEQARANYGYTF
.	.	TRBV5-4	TRBJ2-5	TGTGCCAGCAGCCTGACAAGTTCCGAGACCCAGTACTTC	CASSLTSSETQYF
.	.	TRBV2	TRBJ2-5	TGTGCCAGCATGGCTAGTAAAGAGACCCAGTACTTC	CASMASKETQYF
.	TRBD1	TRBV27	TRBJ2-7	TGTGCCAGCAGTAATACAGGGGGCTACTCCCCCGGGCAGATCCCCTACGAGCAGTACTTC	CASSNTGGYSPGQIPYEQYF
.	.	TRBV7-9	TRBJ2-7	TGTGCCAGCAGCTTCGAGTTAAACTACGAGCAGTACTTC	CASSFELNYEQYF
.	TRBD2	TRBV5-1	TRBJ2-3	TGCGCCAGCAGCTTAAGTGGGGGAGGGACAGATACGCAGTATTTT	CASSLSGGGTDTQYF
.	.	TRBV27	TRBJ2-1	TGTGCCAGCAGGCCTGGGCGGGTGGCCTACAATGAGCAGTTCTTC	CASRPGRVAYNEQFF
.	.	TRBV30	TRBJ1-5	TGTGCCTGGAGTGTAGGGGGAATCGGCAATCAGCCCCAGCATTTT	CAWSVGGIGNQPQHF
.	.	TRBV28	TRBJ1-5	TGTGCCAGCGGGTACCGTTTCTGGCAGGGGCCCGGAAGGGATCAGCCCCAGCATTTT	CASGYRFWQGPGRDQPQHF
.	.	TRBV7-3	TRBJ2-1	TGTGCCAGCAGCGACGACACCTCCCTGGGTAAGCAGTTCTTC	CASSDDTSLGKQFF
.	TRBD1	TRBV25-1	TRBJ1-5	TGTGCCAGCAGCGGGGGACAGGGGGGTCAGCCCCAGCATTTT	CASSGGQGGQPQHF